Here is one TCR beta chain with its context. The sample originates from a study of blood T cell repertoires in COVID-19. Background on the study: The United States, Italy and Spain were the sources of the acute and convalescent COVID-19 samples.

Clones were sequenced by immunoSEQ multiplex PCR, and TCRdb holds only the in-frame ones, with some missing. The sample shows 70,000 to 95,000 clones, 84% of them seen only once. The sequence came from a human donor in a cohort sampled during active COVID-19. Specimen: peripheral blood.

The CDR3 DNA sequence: TGTGCCAGCAGCTTGGTAGCGGGGGGCCAAGAGACCCAGTACTTC. As protein: CASSLVAGGQETQYF. V usage is TRBV5-4 and J usage is TRBJ2-5, with TRBD2 identical over 10 bases. The CDR3 is made up of 15 amino acids. The trim removed 0 bases at V and 1 base at J, leaving 0 bases unmatched. Germline CDR1 is SGHNT and CDR2 is YYREEE (reference sequence).